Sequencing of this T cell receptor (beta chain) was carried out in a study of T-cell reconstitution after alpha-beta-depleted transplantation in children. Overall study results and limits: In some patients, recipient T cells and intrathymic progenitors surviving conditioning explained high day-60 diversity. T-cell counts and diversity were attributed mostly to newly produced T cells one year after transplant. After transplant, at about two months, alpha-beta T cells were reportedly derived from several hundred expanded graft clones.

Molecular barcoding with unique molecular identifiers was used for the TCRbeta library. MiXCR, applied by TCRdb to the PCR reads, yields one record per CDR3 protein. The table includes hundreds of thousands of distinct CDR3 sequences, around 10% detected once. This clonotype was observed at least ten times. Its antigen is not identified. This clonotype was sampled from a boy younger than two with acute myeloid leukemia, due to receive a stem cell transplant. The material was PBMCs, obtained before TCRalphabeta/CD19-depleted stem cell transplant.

CDR3 amino acids: CSARAPRGGTDTQYF. CDR3 coding DNA: TGCAGTGCTAGAGCTCCCCGGGGCGGCACAGATACGCAGTATTTT. The chain has TRBV20-1 and TRBJ2-3; D tentatively reads TRBD1 or TRBD2 (5 bases each). V was pared by 1 base and J by 1 base, with 12 bases between. Germline V gene sequence: CDR1 DFQATT, CDR2 SNEGSKA (reference sequence). The CDR3 extends over 15 amino acids.